The rows below give T cell receptor beta chains drawn from one sample of a study of shared clonotypes between healthy human individuals. The assay was immunoSEQ multiplex PCR, and TCRdb's table has in-frame clones only and misses some. The sample has 500,000 to 700,000 clones; roughly 95% are singletons. Sequencing was carried out using naive CD8+ T cells sorted from blood. The receptors were sampled from a woman aged 25 to 39 in good health. Each CDR3 is given without its conserved first and last residue.

V: TRBV28; CDR3: ASSFRIGLPYEQY
V: TRBV6-5; CDR3: ASSNQVEETQY
V: TRBV10-3; CDR3: AISEGQADQPQH
V: TRBV5-4; CDR3: ASSETPGHLYEQY
V: TRBV27; CDR3: ASSFRQGYTEAF
V: TRBV2; CDR3: ASIGGFGTNEQF
V: TRBV28; CDR3: ANSDRITYEQY
V: TRBV28; CDR3: ASSLGYTGPALNEQF
V: TRBV11-2; CDR3: ASSLGRKPFQETNEKLF
V: TRBV5-4; CDR3: ASSAGNEKLF
V: TRBV18; CDR3: ASSGTGPSYEQY
V: TRBV6-5; CDR3: ASSYQGMNTEAF
V: TRBV9; CDR3: ASSALYEQY
V: TRBV28; CDR3: ASSTDRVSTDTQY
V: TRBV27; CDR3: ASSFIPAERFYGYT
V: TRBV10-2; CDR3: ASLSDREANYGYT
V: TRBV10-3; CDR3: AISESRQETQY
V: TRBV7-9; CDR3: ASSISTGSAYEQY
V: TRBV4-1; CDR3: ASSLRAGSSYEQY
V: TRBV6-4; CDR3: ASSEAPSTDTQY
V: TRBV14; CDR3: ASSQYRAGEQY
V: TRBV6-5; CDR3: ASSFYEQY
V: TRBV5-1; CDR3: ASSPPSRTDTQY
V: TRBV7-9; CDR3: ASSSQTGTGGSYEQY
V: TRBV10-3; CDR3: AISESGGGIHEQY
V: TRBV29-1; CDR3: SVEGLPNEQF
V: TRBV14; CDR3: ASSQDWHIGELF
V: TRBV14; CDR3: ASSQDDVRETQY
V: TRBV28; CDR3: ASSTGQPQH
V: TRBV4-1; CDR3: ASSQSASGRAYEQY
V: TRBV15; CDR3: ATSRVGVGAYEQY
V: TRBV9; CDR3: ASSVEGRTEVNEQY
V: TRBV2; CDR3: ASTDAYGYT
V: TRBV27; CDR3: ASRSSGRSYEQY
V: TRBV27; CDR3: ASSLVAAQETQY
V: TRBV29-1; CDR3: SVEGGRRYNEQF
V: TRBV27; CDR3: ASSLPPGTGVTVRY